In this sample, the clone carrying this T cell receptor (beta chain) turned up once. This sample was included in a study of blood T cell repertoires in COVID-19. Enrolled through a virtual design, the participants were between 18 and 89 years of age and came from fewer than 30 US areas. Sequencing used immunoSEQ multiplex PCR; TCRdb keeps in-frame clones, though not all of them. In the table there are fewer than 250,000 clones, more than 80% of which are singletons. This CDR3 has 15 amino acids. Germline V gene lookup returns CDR1 SEHNR and CDR2 FQNEAQ (reference sequence). The V and J ends lost 2 bases and 14 bases, in that order; junction bases with no gene match: 10.

The chain combines TRBV7-9 with TRBJ1-6, with TRBD1 identical over 9 bases. This receptor was identified in a man in his sixties who had recovered from COVID-19. The sequenced sample was PBMCs or T cells enriched from blood (not recorded which). The CDR3 DNA follows: TGTGCCAGCAGCTTACCCGGGACAGGGCCCATCACCCTCCACTTT. This encodes CASSLPGTGPITLHF.